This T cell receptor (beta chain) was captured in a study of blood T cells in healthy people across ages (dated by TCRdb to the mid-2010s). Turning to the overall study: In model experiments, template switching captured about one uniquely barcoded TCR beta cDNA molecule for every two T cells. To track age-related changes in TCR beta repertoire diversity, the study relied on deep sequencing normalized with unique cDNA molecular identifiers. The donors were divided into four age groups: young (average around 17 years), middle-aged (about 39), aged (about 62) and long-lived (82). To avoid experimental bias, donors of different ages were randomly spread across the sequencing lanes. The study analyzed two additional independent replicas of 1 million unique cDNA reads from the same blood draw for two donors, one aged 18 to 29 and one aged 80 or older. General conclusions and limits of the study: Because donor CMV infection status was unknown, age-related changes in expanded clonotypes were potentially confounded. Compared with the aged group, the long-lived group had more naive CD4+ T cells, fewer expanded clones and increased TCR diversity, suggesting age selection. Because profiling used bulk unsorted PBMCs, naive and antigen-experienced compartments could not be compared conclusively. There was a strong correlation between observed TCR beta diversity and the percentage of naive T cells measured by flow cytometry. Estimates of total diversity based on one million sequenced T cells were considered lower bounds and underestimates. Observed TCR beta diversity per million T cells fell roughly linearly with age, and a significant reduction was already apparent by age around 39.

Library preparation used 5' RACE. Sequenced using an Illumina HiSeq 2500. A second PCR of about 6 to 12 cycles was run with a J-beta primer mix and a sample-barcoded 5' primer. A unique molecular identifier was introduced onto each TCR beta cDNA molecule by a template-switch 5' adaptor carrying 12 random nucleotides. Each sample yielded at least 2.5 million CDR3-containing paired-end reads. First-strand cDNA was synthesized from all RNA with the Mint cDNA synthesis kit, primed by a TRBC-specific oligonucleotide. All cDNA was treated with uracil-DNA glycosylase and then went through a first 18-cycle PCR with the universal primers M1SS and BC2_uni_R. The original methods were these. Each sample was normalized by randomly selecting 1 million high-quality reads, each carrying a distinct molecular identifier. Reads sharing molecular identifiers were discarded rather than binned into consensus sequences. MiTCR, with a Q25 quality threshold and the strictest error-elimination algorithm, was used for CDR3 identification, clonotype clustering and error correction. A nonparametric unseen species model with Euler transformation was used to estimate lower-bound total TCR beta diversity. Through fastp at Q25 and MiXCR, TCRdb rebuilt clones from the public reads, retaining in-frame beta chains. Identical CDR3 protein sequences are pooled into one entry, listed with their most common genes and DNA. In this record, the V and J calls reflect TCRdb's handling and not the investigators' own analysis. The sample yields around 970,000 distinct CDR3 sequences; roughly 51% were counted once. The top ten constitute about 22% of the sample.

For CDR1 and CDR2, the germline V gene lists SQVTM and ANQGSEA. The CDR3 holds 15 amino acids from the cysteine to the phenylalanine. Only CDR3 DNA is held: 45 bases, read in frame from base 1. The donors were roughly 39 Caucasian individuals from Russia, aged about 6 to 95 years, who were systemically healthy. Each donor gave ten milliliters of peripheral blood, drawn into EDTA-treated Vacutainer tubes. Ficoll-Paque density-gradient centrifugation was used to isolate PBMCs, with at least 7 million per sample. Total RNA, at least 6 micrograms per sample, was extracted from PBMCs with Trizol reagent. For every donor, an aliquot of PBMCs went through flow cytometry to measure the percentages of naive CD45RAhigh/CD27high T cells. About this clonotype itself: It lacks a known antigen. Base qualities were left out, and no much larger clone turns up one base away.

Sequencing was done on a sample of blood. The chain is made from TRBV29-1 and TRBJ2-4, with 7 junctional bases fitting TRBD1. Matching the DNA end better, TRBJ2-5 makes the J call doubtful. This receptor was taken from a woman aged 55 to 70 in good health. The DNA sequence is TGCAGCGTTGAAGATCTCCCAGGGGGTAGTGAGACCCAGTACTTC. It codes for CSVEDLPGGSETQYF.